Reported below is one T cell receptor (beta chain). Sequencing was performed with immunoSEQ multiplex PCR; in TCRdb, only in-frame clones are kept and a portion is missing. The sample lists around 270,000 clones; approximately 85% were seen once. This sample stems from a study of blood T cell repertoires in COVID-19. The CDR3 is 13 amino acids. Trimming removed 8 bases from V and 3 bases from J, with 13 bases in between. Germline CDR1 is MDHEN and CDR2 is SYDVKM. The sequenced sample was peripheral blood. This clonotype was sampled from a human donor with COVID-19, enrolled during active disease. The donor label of this sample is uncertain. The rearrangement joins TRBV28 to TRBJ1-1; D possibly corresponds to TRBD1 (5 bases). The CDR3 is CASLGVFDTEAFF. CDR3 nucleotide sequence: TGTGCCAGCCTAGGGGTTTTTGACACTGAAGCTTTCTTT.